These 30 T cell receptor beta chains came from one sample sequenced in a study of blood T cell repertoires in COVID-19. The assay was immunoSEQ multiplex PCR, and TCRdb's table has in-frame clones only and misses some. The sample lists 50,000 to 70,000 clones, roughly 85% occurring once. The sample was peripheral blood. These receptors originate from a man between 60 and 75 years old with acute or convalescent COVID-19.

The chain couples TRBV18 to TRBJ1-4, with 7 nucleotides matching TRBD1. Germline CDR1 KGHSH, CDR2 LQKENI. The CDR3 consists of 15 residues. Trimming at V came to 1 base and at J to 5 bases, leaving 4 bases not matched to a gene. The CDR3 DNA follows: TGTGCCAGCTCACCACAGGCACAGGGGAATGAAAAACTGTTTTTT. Its translation is CASSPQAQGNEKLFF.

The genes are TRBV14 and TRBJ2-1, with a tentative D call TRBD2 (5 bases). V gave up 5 bases and J gave up 2 bases, with 13 bases separating them. Germline CDR1 is SGHDN and CDR2 is FVKESK. This CDR3 contains 15 residues. The CDR3 nucleotides are TGTGCCAGCAGCGTCCGCGGGTTCGCCTACAATGAGCAGTTCTTC. Translated: CASSVRGFAYNEQFF.

This clone has a single count. The chain has TRBV10-3 and TRBJ2-1; D is perhaps TRBD2 (6 bases). The CDR3 is 12 residues long. Germline V lookup: CDR1 ENHRY, CDR2 SYGVKD. Trimming took off 10 bases at V and 5 bases at J, with 12 bases between the two ends. The CDR3 loop reads CATTGRNNEQFF. In DNA form, the CDR3 reads TGTGCCACCACGGGGAGGAACAATGAGCAGTTCTTC.

In nucleotides, the CDR3 is TGTGCCAGCAGTTTTATCGCGGGAGGGCCCGGTGAGCAGTTCTTC. Translation gives CASSFIAGGPGEQFF. The chain links TRBV28 to TRBJ2-1; TRBD2 matches at 9 bases. CDR1 MDHEN and CDR2 SYDVKM come from the germline V gene. The CDR3 consists of 15 residues. J gave up 9 bases and V 3 bases, and 9 bases lay outside the gene matches.

A few counts support this clone. The chain recombines TRBV10-3 with TRBJ1-2; D perhaps matches TRBD1 (5 bases). The germline gives CDR1 ENHRY, CDR2 SYGVKD. Trimming took off 6 bases at V and 6 bases at J, with 17 bases between the two ends. CDR3 length: 14 amino acids. CDR3: CAIRRAGKVDGYTF. In nucleotides, the CDR3 is TGTGCCATCAGAAGGGCAGGGAAGGTGGATGGCTACACCTTC.

The chain carries TRBV19 and TRBJ1-2; 9 nucleotides align to TRBD1. Trimming took 6 bases from V and 3 from J; bases not matched to a gene: 5. From germline, CDR1 is LNHDA and CDR2 SQIVND (reference sequence). The CDR3 covers 14 residues. The CDR3 spells CASSPGDRDYGYTF. The CDR3 DNA reads as TGTGCCAGTAGCCCAGGGGACAGGGACTATGGCTACACCTTC.

The chain carries TRBV18 and TRBJ2-7; 11 nucleotides match TRBD1. From germline, CDR1 is KGHSH and CDR2 LQKENI. CDR3 length: 16 residues. Unmatched junction bases numbered 7, after V lost 3 bases and J lost 3 bases. The DNA for the CDR3 is TGTGCCAGCTCACCCGGACAGGGGGCTCTTCACTACGAGCAGTACTTC. Translated, it gives CASSPGQGALHYEQYF. Looking up the rest from reference TRBV18 and TRBJ2-7 gives the full variable domain: NAGVMQNPRHLVRRRGQEARLRCSPMKGHSHVYWYRQLPEEGLKFMVYLQKENIIDESGMPKERFSAEFPKEGPSILRIQQVVRGDSAAYFCASSPGQGALHYEQYFGPGTRLTVT.

This clone was recorded once. This rearrangement joins TRBV6-5 to TRBJ1-2; 8 bases are a match to TRBD1. The CDR3 has 14 residues. With 4 bases clipped from V and 3 bases from J, the junction kept 4 bases outside the gene matches. CDR1 is MNHEY, CDR2 SVGAGI, per germline. The CDR3 nucleotides are TGTGCCAGCAGTTTCGGACAGGGCCACTATGGCTACACCTTC. Protein: CASSFGQGHYGYTF.

This clone appeared a single time. The rearrangement links TRBV13 to TRBJ2-3, with TRBD2 identical over 10 bases. The V segment lost 4 bases and the J segment 3 bases; nucleotides outside the gene matches: 7. Germline assignment: CDR1 PRHDT and CDR2 FYEKMQ (reference sequence). The CDR3 spans 16 residues. The CDR3 loop is CASSSQREGRTDTQYF. For the CDR3, the DNA is TGTGCCAGCAGCTCCCAGCGGGAGGGACGAACAGATACGCAGTATTTT.

This chain uses TRBV28 with TRBJ1-5; D gene unclear. The germline V gene has CDR1 MDHEN and CDR2 SYDVKM. The V end was cut by 6 bases, the J end by 0 bases, with 9 bases between. This CDR3 has 14 residues. This chain's CDR3 is CASRSVYSNQPQHF. CDR3 sequence (DNA): TGTGCCAGCAGATCAGTTTATAGCAATCAGCCCCAGCATTTT.

This clone was observed once. The chain carries TRBV29-1 and TRBJ2-2; the D is unclear. V lost 6 bases and J lost 0, with 14 bases in between. Germline V gene sequence: CDR1 SQVTM, CDR2 ANQGSEA. This CDR3 is 15 amino acids long. CDR3 DNA sequence: TGCAGCGTCGTAGCATGGCCCGCGAACACCGGGGAGCTGTTTTTT. Translated: CSVVAWPANTGELFF.

The rearrangement joins TRBV10-3 to TRBJ1-5; no clear D gene. The length of the CDR3 is 15 residues. V shed 2 bases and J shed 0 bases, with 8 bases lying between them. Germline CDR1 is ENHRY and CDR2 is SYGVKD. CDR3 protein: CAISELENSNQPQHF. The CDR3 nucleotides are TGTGCCATCAGTGAGCTAGAGAATAGCAATCAGCCCCAGCATTTT.

The rearrangement uses TRBV6-1 and TRBJ1-4, with 8 bases lining up with TRBD1. The germline gives CDR1 MNHNS, CDR2 SASEGT. After removal of 4 bases from V and 1 base from J, the junction contained 8 bases not matched to a gene. CDR3 length: 17 amino acids. The CDR3 DNA follows: TGTGCCAGCAGTGGTGGGGACAGGATAGGAACTAATGAAAAACTGTTTTTT. Residues: CASSGGDRIGTNEKLFF.

The rearrangement joins TRBV11-2 to TRBJ2-3, with D possibly matching TRBD2 (5 bases). Germline CDR1 reads SGHAT; CDR2 reads FQNNGV. The CDR3 has 13 amino acids. The germline V and J ends were trimmed by 5 bases and 14 bases, with 20 bases remaining between them. In DNA form, the CDR3 reads TGTGCCAGCAGCCTACCTGGAGGCCCTAATGTGTATTTT. Protein: CASSLPGGPNVYF. Combining the CDR3 with reference TRBV11-2 and TRBJ2-3 gives the whole variable domain EAGVAQSPRYKIIEKRQSVAFWCNPISGHATLYWYQQILGQGPKLLIQFQNNGVVDDSQLPKDRFSAERLKGVDSTLKIQPAKLEDSAVYLCASSLPGGPNVYFGPGTRLTVL.

The genes are TRBV24-1 and TRBJ2-1, with D possibly TRBD1 on 8 matching bases. The CDR3 covers 15 residues. Trimming stripped 3 bases from V and 5 bases from J, with 13 bases between. The germline V gene has CDR1 KGHDR and CDR2 SFDVKD. The CDR3 sequence is CATSDNRGGDNEQFF. In DNA form, the CDR3 reads TGTGCCACCAGTGATAACAGGGGGGGTGACAATGAGCAGTTCTTC.

This chain connects TRBV3-1 (or the pseudogene TRBV3-2) to TRBJ2-2; D is unclear. The germline V gene encodes CDR1 LGHDT and CDR2 YNNKEL (reference sequence). Trimming stripped 1 base from V and 5 bases from J, with 8 bases between. CDR3 length equals 14 residues. The CDR3 loop is CASSQVSETGELFF. In DNA, the CDR3 is TGTGCCAGCAGCCAAGTGTCCGAGACCGGGGAGCTGTTTTTT.

The V call is TRBV5-1, the J call TRBJ2-7, with D unclear. Germline V gene data show CDR1 as SGHRS and CDR2 as YFSETQ. V was cut by 0 bases and J by 7 bases, with 8 bases left in between. The CDR3 loop spans 12 amino acids. The CDR3 nucleotides read TGCGCCAGCAGCTTGGTTTCAGGAGAGCAGTACTTC. Translation gives CASSLVSGEQYF.

V usage is TRBV11-1 and J usage is TRBJ2-5; TRBD1 agrees at 7 bases. The V gene's germline CDR1 is SGHAT and CDR2 FQDESV (reference sequence). The CDR3 covers 16 residues. V gave up 10 bases and J gave up 2 bases; unmatched junction bases: 16. As DNA, the CDR3 is TGTGCCACCGGAAATCGAAGGGGACAGCCTCAAGAGACCCAGTACTTC. Translating gives CATGNRRGQPQETQYF.

CDR3: CASSIGQGINYGYTF. In DNA, the CDR3 is TGTGCCAGTAGTATCGGACAGGGGATCAACTATGGCTACACCTTC. The J gene is TRBJ1-2, the V gene TRBV19; 9 nucleotides line up with TRBD1. Per germline, CDR1 LNHDA and CDR2 SQIVND (reference sequence). The CDR3 runs to 15 residues. J gave up 2 bases and V 3 bases, and 4 bases lay outside the gene matches.

The chain employs TRBV29-1 and TRBJ1-2; D not resolved. Trimming took off 0 bases at V and 4 bases at J, with 18 bases between the two ends. CDR1 SQVTM and CDR2 ANQGSEA come from the germline V gene. The CDR3 spans 16 residues. This chain's CDR3 is CSVEDFTHSNCYGYTF. The CDR3 region has the DNA TGCAGCGTTGAAGACTTTACCCATTCTAACTGCTATGGCTACACCTTC. Using reference TRBV29-1 and TRBJ1-2 for the parts outside the CDR3, the full variable domain is SAVISQKPSRDICQRGTSLTIQCQVDSQVTMMFWYRQQPGQSLTLIATANQGSEATYESGFVIDKFPISRPNLTFSTLTVSNMSPEDSSIYLCSVEDFTHSNCYGYTFGSGTRLTVV.

The V call is TRBV11-2, the J call TRBJ1-3; D gene unclear. V lost 7 bases to trimming and J lost 4 bases, with 8 bases between them. Germline lookup yields CDR1 SGHAT and CDR2 FQNNGV. The CDR3 spans 12 residues. CDR3 sequence (DNA): TGTGCCAGCACCGGTGCCGGAAACACCATATATTTT. Protein: CASTGAGNTIYF. Filled out from reference TRBV11-2 and TRBJ1-3, the complete variable domain reads EAGVAQSPRYKIIEKRQSVAFWCNPISGHATLYWYQQILGQGPKLLIQFQNNGVVDDSQLPKDRFSAERLKGVDSTLKIQPAKLEDSAVYLCASTGAGNTIYFGEGSWLTVV.

The chain is built from TRBV4-3 and TRBJ1-5; no clear D gene. This CDR3 spans 15 amino acids. Germline CDR1 and CDR2: LGHNA and YSLEER. Between the trimmed V and J ends, which lost 0 bases and 3 bases, there was a span of 9 bases. CDR3 amino acids: CASSQDGENNQPQHF. The CDR3 region has the DNA TGCGCCAGCAGCCAAGATGGAGAAAACAATCAGCCCCAGCATTTT.

V is TRBV12-3 or TRBV12-4 and J is TRBJ1-6; D unclear. This CDR3 has 13 amino acids. V was shortened by 2 bases and J by 14 bases, with 13 bases between the two germline ends. CDR3 sequence reads: CASSLNGEASLHF. The CDR3 bases are TGTGCCAGCAGTTTAAATGGGGAGGCGTCCCTCCACTTT.

The rearrangement joins TRBV2 to TRBJ2-3; weak D call: TRBD2 (5 bases). The germline V and J ends were trimmed by 6 bases and 0 bases, with 10 bases remaining between them. Germline loops: CDR1 SNHLY, CDR2 FYNNEI. The CDR3 covers 14 residues. CDR3 amino acids: CASRLGSSTDTQYF. In nucleotides, the CDR3 is TGTGCCAGCAGATTAGGGAGTAGCACAGATACGCAGTATTTT.

This chain links TRBV7-2 with TRBJ2-7, with D unclear. Germline loops: CDR1 SGHTA, CDR2 FQGNSA. V shed 5 bases and J shed 7 bases, with 15 bases lying between them. The CDR3 loop spans 13 amino acids. The CDR3: CASSLDWVGEQYF. CDR3 DNA sequence: TGTGCCAGCAGCCTTGACTGGGTTGGGGAGCAGTACTTC.

The V gene is TRBV3-1 (or the pseudogene TRBV3-2), the J gene TRBJ2-7, with D uncertain. CDR1 is LGHDT, CDR2 YNNKEL, per germline (reference sequence). The V gene lost 4 bases and the J gene lost 3 bases, with 10 bases spanning the gap. This CDR3 region has 13 residues. DNA of the CDR3: TGTGCCAGCAGCCCCAGGCCGGTCTACGAGCAGTACTTC. Its translation: CASSPRPVYEQYF.

The chain's CDR3 is CASSLSGPGELFF. In nucleotides, the CDR3 is TGTGCCAGCAGCTTATCAGGCCCCGGGGAGCTGTTTTTT. This chain uses TRBV5-4 with TRBJ2-2, with unresolved D. Germline V lookup: CDR1 SGHNT, CDR2 YYREEE (reference sequence). The CDR3 runs 13 residues. With 2 bases removed from V and 6 bases from J, the gap between germline ends came to 8 bases.

This sequence joins TRBV6-5 and TRBJ2-7; a possible D gene is TRBD1 (6 bases). The CDR3 consists of 14 residues. Germline assignment: CDR1 MNHEY and CDR2 SVGAGI. V dropped 1 base and J dropped 5 bases, with 12 bases sitting between them. The CDR3 is CASSYLGAADEQYF. The CDR3 DNA reads as TGTGCCAGCAGTTACTTGGGGGCGGCTGACGAGCAGTACTTC.

The chain has TRBV19 and TRBJ1-5, with 7 bases aligning to TRBD1. CDR1 and CDR2 (germline): LNHDA, SQIVND (reference sequence). The CDR3 runs 16 residues. The J segment lost 2 bases and the V segment lost 6 bases, leaving 10 bases of the junction unmatched. Written as DNA, the CDR3 is TGTGCCAGTAGGCCGGCTACAGGGGCGGGCAATCAGCCCCAGCATTTT. Translation: CASRPATGAGNQPQHF.

This chain connects TRBV18 to TRBJ2-5; 9 bases are a match to TRBD1. The CDR3 runs to 16 residues. Germline V gives CDR1 KGHSH, CDR2 LQKENI. Trimming at V came to 6 bases and at J to 0 bases, leaving 8 bases not matched to a gene. The CDR3 protein is CASSRIQGADQETQYF. Written as DNA, the CDR3 is TGTGCCAGCTCCCGTATACAGGGGGCGGACCAAGAGACCCAGTACTTC.